The clone carrying this TCR beta chain came up a few times. Its specificity is unknown. This sample is drawn from a study of Graves' ophthalmopathy and Graves' hyperthyroidism. The diagnosis was founded upon clinical symptoms, serum thyroxine, TRAb, thyroid ultrasound and orbital computed tomography. Sampling more than 9 ml of fresh peripheral blood provided the PBMCs. Whole-study results and caveats: Distinction of ophthalmopathy from stable hyperthyroidism by a 13-signature model reached roughly 87% sensitivity and 70% to 83% specificity.

The authors amplified TCR beta CDR3 regions from RNA transcripts. A first-round RT-PCR used HTBI primers, followed by a second-round multiplex PCR. TCRdb reprocessed the multiplex PCR reads via MiXCR and lists one record per CDR3 protein. This table has about 170,000 distinct CDR3 sequences, less than 45% appearing once. Trimming took off 5 bases at V and 6 bases at J, with 16 bases between the two ends. This CDR3 comprises 14 residues. Germline CDR1 and CDR2: SGHTA and FQGNSA. The receptor was derived from a woman in her thirties or forties with Graves' ophthalmopathy. The V gene is TRBV7-2, the J gene TRBJ2-5, with D perhaps given as TRBD1 or TRBD2 (5 bases each). The sequenced material came from peripheral blood. CDR3 region: CASSTAGASQTQYF. The CDR3 bases are TGTGCCAGCAGCACCGCCGGGGCAAGTCAGACCCAGTACTTC.